This TCR beta chain was identified during a study of shared clonotypes between healthy human individuals. Across the study: The study used three CD4 naive, three CD4 memory, two CD8 naive and one CD8 memory plate per donor.

Deep-level settings were used for running the assay. The assay was immunoSEQ multiplex PCR, and TCRdb's table has in-frame clones only and misses some. The table has 950,000 to 1,100,000 clones, roughly 75% seen once. Those who donated were healthy HIV-negative adults, with no recent acute infections or vaccinations reported. The donors were all Caucasian adults (living in Nashville, Tennessee). V shed 1 base and J shed 8 bases, with 9 bases lying between them. Per the germline V gene, CDR1 is SGHKS and CDR2 is YYEKEE (reference sequence). CDR3 length equals 12 residues. The receptor was isolated from a man aged 18 to 30 in good health. The sequencing input was memory CD4+ T cells sorted from blood. Subset noted: CD45RA-negative fraction. The chain recombines TRBV5-5 with TRBJ1-1, with D unclear. CDR3 sequence: CASSLNGGEAFF. The CDR3 nucleotides read TGTGCCAGCAGCTTGAATGGAGGGGAAGCTTTCTTT.